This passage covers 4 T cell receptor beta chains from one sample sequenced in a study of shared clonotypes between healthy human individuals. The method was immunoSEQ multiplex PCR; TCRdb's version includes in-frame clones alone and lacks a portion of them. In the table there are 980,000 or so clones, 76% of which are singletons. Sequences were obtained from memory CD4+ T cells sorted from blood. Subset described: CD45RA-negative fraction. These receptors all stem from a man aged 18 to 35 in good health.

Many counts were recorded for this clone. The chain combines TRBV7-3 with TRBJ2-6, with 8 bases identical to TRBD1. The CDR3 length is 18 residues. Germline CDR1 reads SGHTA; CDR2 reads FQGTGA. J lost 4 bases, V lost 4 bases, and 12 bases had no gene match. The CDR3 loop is CASSSPVQGDAGANVLTF. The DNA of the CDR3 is TGTGCCAGCAGCTCCCCGGTACAGGGGGATGCCGGGGCCAACGTCCTGACTTTC.

CDR3 in DNA: TGTGCCAGCAGCTTAGATCCCGCCGGGGAGCTGTTTTTT. Its translation is CASSLDPAGELFF. This chain uses TRBV7-9 with TRBJ2-2; D remains ambiguous. The CDR3 consists of 13 residues. Trimming pared 1 base from V and 6 bases from J, leaving 6 bases between. Germline CDR1 reads SEHNR; CDR2 reads FQNEAQ (reference sequence).

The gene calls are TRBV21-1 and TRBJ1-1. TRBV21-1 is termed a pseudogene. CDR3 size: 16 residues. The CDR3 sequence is CASSKWEDPLNTEAFF. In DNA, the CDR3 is TGTGCCAGCAGCAAATGGGAGGACCCTTTGAACACTGAAGCTTTCTTT.

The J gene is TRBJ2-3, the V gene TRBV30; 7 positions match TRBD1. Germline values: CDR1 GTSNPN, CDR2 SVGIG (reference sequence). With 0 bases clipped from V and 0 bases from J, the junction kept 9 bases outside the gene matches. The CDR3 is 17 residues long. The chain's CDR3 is CAWSVLGGGMSTDTQYF. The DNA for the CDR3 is TGTGCCTGGAGTGTACTAGGGGGCGGAATGAGCACAGATACGCAGTATTTT.